The 8 T cell receptor beta chains reported below all come from one sample, sequenced in a study of regulatory T cells in long-lasting Graves disease. Time point noted: persistent/refractory GD, antithyroid drugs over 5 years with positive TRAb. The TCR library used RNA extracted from PBMCs. Both iRepertoire HTBI primers and Arm-PCR of CDR3 regions were used to build the TCR beta libraries. TCRdb re-called the multiplex PCR reads through MiXCR, storing one row per CDR3 protein. The data show around 450,000 distinct CDR3 sequences, about 22% seen once. The source was peripheral blood mononuclear cells (PBMCs), collected when the disease was refractory, from a patient treated with antithyroid drugs. These TCRs come from a female donor with Graves disease.

This clonotype was seen many times. The chain recombines TRBV19 with TRBJ1-5, with D maybe TRBD1 (6 bases). Germline lookup yields CDR1 LNHDA and CDR2 SQIVND (reference sequence). There are 15 residues in the CDR3. V shed 3 bases and J shed 4 bases, with 13 bases lying between them. The chain's CDR3 is CASSMERGRNQPQHF. In DNA form, the CDR3 reads TGTGCCAGTAGTATGGAGCGGGGGCGAAATCAGCCCCAGCATTTT.

This clonotype was recorded many times. The V call is TRBV12-3 or TRBV12-4, the J call TRBJ1-2; unclear D gene. V lost 8 bases to trimming and J lost 1 base, with 8 bases between them. This CDR3 comprises 12 residues. The CDR3 bases are TGTGCCAGCCTTGGCCTTAACTATGGCTACACCTTC. Translation: CASLGLNYGYTF.

This clonotype was seen a few times. This sequence joins TRBV4-1 and TRBJ2-5, with 14 bases identical to TRBD2. The V segment lost 0 bases and the J segment 4 bases; nucleotides outside the gene matches: 10. Germline V CDR1 and CDR2: MGHRA, YSYEKL. This CDR3 spans 19 amino acids. This CDR3 is CASSQEPPGLAGGGETQYF. The DNA of the CDR3 is TGCGCCAGCAGCCAAGAGCCGCCCGGACTAGCGGGAGGAGGAGAGACCCAGTACTTC.

This rearrangement joins TRBV19 to TRBJ2-7; TRBD1 matches at 9 bases. The V segment lost 7 bases and the J segment 0 bases; nucleotides outside the gene matches: 7. Germline-derived CDR1 and CDR2 are LNHDA and SQIVND (reference sequence). The CDR3 totals 15 residues. The CDR3 sequence: CASTQDRGNSYEQYF. The CDR3 DNA sequence: TGTGCCAGTACCCAGGACAGGGGAAACTCCTACGAGCAGTACTTC. Full variable domain (outside the CDR3, taken from reference TRBV19 and TRBJ2-7): DGGITQSPKYLFRKEGQNVTLSCEQNLNHDAMYWYRQDPGQGLRLIYYSQIVNDFQKGDIAEGYSVSREKKESFPLTVTSAQKNPTAFYLCASTQDRGNSYEQYFGPGTRLTVT.

This clonotype was recorded a few times. This rearrangement joins TRBV20-1 to TRBJ1-1; D remains unclear. Deletions cut 4 bases from V and 6 bases from J, with 12 bases between. From germline, CDR1 is DFQATT and CDR2 SNEGSKA (reference sequence). CDR3 length: 12 residues. CDR3 bases: TGCAGTGCTAATGACCCTGGGGCTGAAGCTTTCTTT. Amino acids: CSANDPGAEAFF.

V is TRBV29-1 and J is TRBJ1-1; 7 positions match TRBD1. Germline V gene data show CDR1 as SQVTM and CDR2 as ANQGSEA. The J segment lost 10 bases and the V segment lost 0 bases, leaving 8 bases of the junction unmatched. The CDR3 runs to 13 residues. The CDR3 spells CSVEDLGGQVAFF. CDR3 in DNA: TGCAGCGTTGAAGATCTAGGGGGCCAGGTAGCTTTCTTT. Based on the CDR3 plus reference TRBV29-1 and TRBJ1-1, the full variable domain is SAVISQKPSRDICQRGTSLTIQCQVDSQVTMMFWYRQQPGQSLTLIATANQGSEATYESGFVIDKFPISRPNLTFSTLTVSNMSPEDSSIYLCSVEDLGGQVAFFGQGTRLTVV.

In this sample, this clonotype turned up a few times. The chain employs TRBV7-2 and TRBJ2-7, with 10 bases matching TRBD1. CDR3 size: 16 residues. The V segment lost 5 bases and the J segment 4 bases; nucleotides outside the gene matches: 11. The germline V gene has CDR1 SGHTA and CDR2 FQGNSA. CDR3 DNA sequence: TGTGCCAGCAGCCGATTTCCGGGACAGGGGCCTTACGAGCAGTACTTC. It yields the protein CASSRFPGQGPYEQYF.

The chain recombines TRBV29-1 with TRBJ2-3; 8 bases match TRBD1. The CDR3 runs 13 residues. The J segment lost 3 bases and the V segment lost 7 bases, leaving 6 bases of the junction unmatched. Per the germline V gene, CDR1 is SQVTM and CDR2 is ANQGSEA. The CDR3 DNA is TGCAGCGCCAGGACAGGGAATACAGATACGCAGTATTTT. Its translation: CSARTGNTDTQYF.